This entry is about one TCR beta chain. This entry belongs to a study of CXCR3-negative and CXCR3-positive naive CD8 T cells. The authors made the TRB cDNA libraries by 5' RACE using UMI labels. TCRdb reprocessed the 5' RACE reads and stores each CDR3 protein as one record, lacking DNA. The table for this sample gives tens of thousands of distinct CDR3 sequences. The CDR3 runs 16 residues. Germline V gives CDR1 SEHNR, CDR2 FQNEAQ (reference sequence). Sequenced input: naive CXCR3- CD8+ T cells from blood. Subset specified: CD45RO-CCR7+CD27+CD95- naive CD8+ T cells lacking CXCR3 (TNR3-). This clonotype was sampled from a human donor in good health. Some clones in this sample may be carry-over from other donors' samples. The chain carries TRBV7-9 and TRBJ2-3; as DNA is missing, the TRBD1 call by TCRdb cannot be tested. The CDR3 reads CASSLAGTGNSDTQYF.